Listed below are T cell receptor beta chains from one sample, sequenced in a study of cytomegalovirus exposure and HLA in healthy donors. Clones were sequenced by immunoSEQ multiplex PCR, and TCRdb holds only the in-frame ones, with some missing. The data contain roughly 140,000 clones, roughly 78% of them singletons. Sequenced input: PBMCs. These receptors were taken from a man in his forties or fifties in good health and CMV-seropositive. Each CDR3 is given with its conserved first and last residue. The D gene is left open where the match is weak. Clone size is not always given. Where it is, it says once, few, many or a class for expanded clones.

TRBJ2-7 TRBD2 TRBV6-5 - TGTGCCAGCAGTTATTCGGGACTAGCGGGAGACGAGCAGTACTTC CASSYSGLAGDEQYF
TRBJ2-1 TRBD2 TRBV6-6 once TGTGCCAGCAACGCGGGAGGGGTGGGTGAGCAGTTCTTC CASNAGGVGEQFF
TRBJ1-5 - TRBV15 - TGTGCCACCAGCAGAGTTGAGGGACCCCAGCATTTT CATSRVEGPQHF
TRBJ1-4 TRBD1 TRBV30 - TGTGCCTGGAGCGGACCGAGACAGGGTCGGGGTGAAAAACTGTTTTTT CAWSGPRQGRGEKLFF
TRBJ2-2 TRBD2 TRBV6-6 - TGTGCCAGCAGTTACAGGGCGGGAGGAACCGGGGAGCTGTTTTTT CASSYRAGGTGELFF
TRBJ2-2 - TRBV28 - TGTGCCAGCACAGGCCCGAACACCGGGGAGCTGTTTTTT CASTGPNTGELFF
TRBJ2-5 - TRBV11-2 - TGTGCCAGCAGCTTAGATATTGGCGGTGGGGAGACCCAGTACTTC CASSLDIGGGETQYF
TRBJ2-7 - TRBV6-6 - TGTGCCAGCAGCCGCAGGGTAGAGGAGTACGAGCAGTACTTC CASSRRVEEYEQYF
TRBJ2-2 TRBD1 TRBV15 few TGTGCCACCAGCAGAGGCAGACAGGGGTCAAACACCGGGGAGCTGTTTTTT CATSRGRQGSNTGELFF
TRBJ1-1 TRBD1 TRBV11-2 - TGTGCCAGCAGCTTCGGACAGGGAAACACTGAAGCTTTCTTT CASSFGQGNTEAFF
TRBJ2-1 TRBD2 TRBV7-6 once TGTGCCAGCAGCTTAGGGGAGGGTTTCGCGGGGCAGTTCTTC CASSLGEGFAGQFF
TRBJ1-4 - TRBV7-9 - TGTTCCAGCAGCTTCCAGGGAGGAGGGGAAAAACTGTTTTTT CSSSFQGGGEKLFF
TRBJ1-3 TRBD1 TRBV11-2 - TGTGCCAGCAGCTCCGGACAGGTTGGCTCTGGAAACACCATATATTTT CASSSGQVGSGNTIYF
TRBJ1-3 - TRBV6-1 - TGTGCCAGCCGCAGGCGCTCTGGAAACACCATATATTTT CASRRRSGNTIYF
TRBJ2-2 - TRBV10-2 - TGCGCCAGCAGTGAAACTGCGCAGGGCACCGGGGAGCTGTTTTTT CASSETAQGTGELFF
TRBJ1-4 - TRBV5-1 - TGCGCCAGCAGCAGGGATCGACGGGGAATCAATGAAAAACTGTTTTTT CASSRDRRGINEKLFF
TRBJ2-3 TRBD1 TRBV29-1 - TGCAGCGTTGAGAAAGGGACAGGCACAGATACGCAGTATTTT CSVEKGTGTDTQYF
TRBJ1-2 - TRBV6-6 - TGTGCCAGCATGCAGGGGAATGGCTACACCTTC CASMQGNGYTF
TRBJ2-7 - TRBV4-1 - TGCGCCAGCAGTCTCTCCAGGGGGGCCTCCTACGAGCAGTACTTC CASSLSRGASYEQYF
TRBJ2-1 - TRBV6-5 - TGTGCCAGCAGTTACGGGAGCTCCTACAATGAGCAGTTCTTC CASSYGSSYNEQFF
TRBJ2-2 TRBD1 TRBV29-1 - TGCAGCGTGGGGGACAGGGGGCGAGGCACCGGGGAGCTGTTTTTT CSVGDRGRGTGELFF
TRBJ1-5 - TRBV30 once TGTGCCTGGAGTGGGCAGGGTAATCAGCCCCAGCATTTT CAWSGQGNQPQHF
TRBJ2-3 - TRBV28 - TGTGCCAGCAGTTTCTTCTTAGCGGGCACAGATACGCAGTATTTT CASSFFLAGTDTQYF
TRBJ2-7 TRBD1 TRBV7-9 - TGTGCCAGCAGCGCGGACAGGGGCTACGAGCAGTACTTC CASSADRGYEQYF
TRBJ2-5 TRBD2 TRBV7-9 - TGTGCCAGCAGCATATACCGGGAGGCCCAGTACTTC CASSIYREAQYF
TRBJ2-5 - TRBV5-1 few TGCGCCAGCAGCTTGGGAGGGTTGGAGACCCAGTACTTC CASSLGGLETQYF
TRBJ1-2 - TRBV5-4 - TGTGCCAGCAGCTTGGCCCAGAAAGCTAACTATGGCTACACCTTC CASSLAQKANYGYTF
TRBJ2-7 - TRBV5-6 once TGTGCCAGCAGCTTGGGACAGGTATACTCCTACGAGCAGTACTTC CASSLGQVYSYEQYF
TRBJ2-2 TRBD1 TRBV19 few TGTGCCAGTAGAATACAGGGGGCAACCGGGGAGCTGTTTTTT CASRIQGATGELFF
TRBJ2-7 TRBD1 TRBV29-1 - TGCAGCGTTGAAGGGGCGGGACAGGGGGTCCTCGAGCAGTACTTC CSVEGAGQGVLEQYF
TRBJ1-1 TRBD1 TRBV4-3 - TGCGCCAGCAGCTTGACCGGACAGGGACTCACTGAAGCTTTCTTT CASSLTGQGLTEAFF
TRBJ2-7 TRBD1 TRBV28 - TGTGCCAGCAGTTCTCACGCCGGACAGGGTAATTACGAGCAGTACTTC CASSSHAGQGNYEQYF
TRBJ1-2 TRBD1 TRBV9 - TGTGCCAGCAGCGGAGGACAGGGGGCAGGCTACACCTTC CASSGGQGAGYTF
TRBJ1-4 - TRBV6-1 - TGTGCCAGCAGAAGGACAGCCTCCAATGAAAAACTGTTTTTT CASRRTASNEKLFF
TRBJ2-1 TRBD2 TRBV2 - TGTGCCAGCGGGTCGTCGGGACTAGCGGGAGCAGGTAGCTACAATGAGCAGTTCTTC CASGSSGLAGAGSYNEQFF
TRBJ2-7 - TRBV6-1 - TGTGCCAGCAGACAGGCTTCCTACGAGCAGTACTTC CASRQASYEQYF
TRBJ1-5 - TRBV28 few TGTGCCAGCAGTCGGTACGCGATCAATCAGCCCCAGCATTTT CASSRYAINQPQHF
TRBJ1-4 TRBD1 TRBV11-2 - TGTGCCAGCAGCTTAGGAGGGTGGACAGGCATTGCAACTAATGAAAAACTGTTTTTT CASSLGGWTGIATNEKLFF
TRBJ2-3 - TRBV5-1 - TGCGCCAGCGGAGAGGGAGCAGATACGCAGTATTTT CASGEGADTQYF
TRBJ2-3 TRBD2 TRBV6-6 - TGTGCCAGCAGCCTCCGTACTAGCGGGGGCACAGATACGCAGTATTTT CASSLRTSGGTDTQYF
TRBJ1-3 TRBD1 TRBV25-1 - TGTGCCAGCAGTGAGCAAAAGGGGGCTTGGGGAAACACCATATATTTT CASSEQKGAWGNTIYF
TRBJ1-5 TRBD1 TRBV30 - TGTGCCTGGAGTGTAGGGACAGGAGATAGCAATCAGCCCCAGCATTTT CAWSVGTGDSNQPQHF
TRBJ1-4 - TRBV16 few TGTGCCAGCAGCCCAGGGTTTCTTACTAATGAAAAACTGTTTTTT CASSPGFLTNEKLFF
TRBJ2-2 - TRBV9 - TGTGCCAGCAGCGTAGCTTCCCGGGTAGCTAACACCGGGGAGCTGTTTTTT CASSVASRVANTGELFF
TRBJ2-1 TRBD1 TRBV13 - TGTGCCAGCAGCTTAGTCTGGGACAGGGGCAATGAGCAGTTCTTC CASSLVWDRGNEQFF
TRBJ1-5 - TRBV19 once TGTGCCAGTAGTTTCAATCCGACAGAAGTAAATCAGCCCCAGCATTTT CASSFNPTEVNQPQHF
TRBJ2-5 TRBD2 TRBV30 few TGTGCCTTAAGGCCTAGCGGGAAAGAGACCCAGTACTTC CALRPSGKETQYF
TRBJ2-5 TRBD2 TRBV4-1 - TGCGCCAGCAGTACAGTGCGCGGGAGGGTCCAAGAGACCCAGTACTTC CASSTVRGRVQETQYF
TRBJ2-7 - TRBV7-2 - TGTGCCAGCAGCTTAGCGCAGGGCGGTGTTGTAGCCTACGAGCAGTACTTC CASSLAQGGVVAYEQYF
TRBJ2-5 - TRBV19 - TGTGCCAGTAGTATATCGACAGGCGATATCCAAGAGACCCAGTACTTC CASSISTGDIQETQYF
TRBJ1-1 - TRBV19 once TGTGCCAGTAGTATGGGACGGGAGCAAATGAACACTGAAGCTTTCTTT CASSMGREQMNTEAFF